This T cell receptor beta chain derives from a study of shared clonotypes between healthy human individuals. With respect to this clone: Its antigen is unknown.

Deep-level settings were used for running the assay. In replicate PCRs of unsorted PBMC, around 300 ng DNA, about 31,000 T cell genomes, was used. TCRdb keeps only in-frame clones here, not all; method: immunoSEQ multiplex PCR. The sample lists about half a million clones; approximately 84% were seen once. This CDR3 has 15 amino acids. V was clipped by 5 bases and J by 0 bases, with 14 bases between them. Germline CDR1 reads MDHEN; CDR2 reads SYDVKM. The study's findings and limits: Clonotype sharing among donors was thought likely to change with sequencing depth. Owing to a small donor count, the genetic and exposure-history diversity represented was limited.

J is TRBJ2-7 and V is TRBV28, with D perhaps matching TRBD1 or TRBD2 (5 bases each). This TCR was recovered from a woman in her forties in good health. Some clones in this sample may be carry-over from other donors' samples. Sequencing was performed on PBMCs. The CDR3 sequence: CASSIGTASSYEQYF. The CDR3 DNA sequence: TGTGCCAGCAGTATCGGGACGGCGAGCTCCTACGAGCAGTACTTC.